A selection of T cell receptor beta chains follows, all from one sample in a study of glioma-infiltrating T cells after dendritic cell vaccination. Profiling relied on immunoSEQ multiplex PCR, and the TCRdb table lists in-frame clones only, not all of them. The sample records around 78,000 clones, 87% being singletons. The sequencing used blood, collected after dendritic cell vaccination. The receptors originated from a human donor with glioblastoma. CDR3s include the opening cysteine and the closing phenylalanine or tryptophan. Each record gives: clone size, CDR3 length, D gene, V gene, J gene, CDR3 DNA, CDR3 protein. A D gene is named only where the DNA matches it firmly. Some rows have no size entry. The others give once, few or many, or a class for an expanded clone.

abundance: NA
len: 14
d_gene: NA
v_gene: TRBV18
j_gene: TRBJ2-3
CDR3nt: TGTGCCAGCTCACCACCGGGCAACACAGATACGCAGTATTTT
CDR3aa: CASSPPGNTDTQYF

abundance: NA
len: 15
d_gene: NA
v_gene: TRBV15
j_gene: TRBJ2-3
CDR3nt: TGTGCCACCAGCAATGACAGATCTAGCACAGATACGCAGTATTTT
CDR3aa: CATSNDRSSTDTQYF

abundance: NA
len: 17
d_gene: TRBD1
v_gene: TRBV5-3
j_gene: TRBJ1-5
CDR3nt: TGTGCCAGAAGCTTGGCCCGAAAAAGGACAGGTAATCAGCCCCAGCATTTT
CDR3aa: CARSLARKRTGNQPQHF

abundance: NA
len: 15
d_gene: TRBD2
v_gene: TRBV4-3
j_gene: TRBJ2-1
CDR3nt: TGCGCCAGCAGCCAAGACCCTAGCGGACACGGTGAGCAGTTCTTC
CDR3aa: CASSQDPSGHGEQFF

abundance: NA
len: 14
d_gene: NA
v_gene: TRBV29-1
j_gene: TRBJ2-1
CDR3nt: TGCAGCGTGGTAGGCAGGGTCTCTTACAATGAGCAGTTCTTC
CDR3aa: CSVVGRVSYNEQFF

abundance: NA
len: 14
d_gene: TRBD1
v_gene: TRBV2
j_gene: TRBJ2-7
CDR3nt: TGTGCCAGCAGTGAACAGGGGGATCAATACGAGCAGTACTTC
CDR3aa: CASSEQGDQYEQYF

abundance: NA
len: 14
d_gene: TRBD1
v_gene: TRBV5-4
j_gene: TRBJ2-7
CDR3nt: TGTGCCAGCAGCCCGACCGGGACAGGGGGCGAGCAGTACTTC
CDR3aa: CASSPTGTGGEQYF

abundance: NA
len: 14
d_gene: NA
v_gene: TRBV7-3
j_gene: TRBJ2-7
CDR3nt: TGTGCCAGCAGCCCAACGGGGGAGCACTACGAGCAGTACTTC
CDR3aa: CASSPTGEHYEQYF

abundance: few
len: 15
d_gene: TRBD1
v_gene: TRBV5-1
j_gene: TRBJ2-5
CDR3nt: TGCGCCAGCAGCTCGGGACAGGGGGCGGGAGAGACCCAGTACTTC
CDR3aa: CASSSGQGAGETQYF

abundance: NA
len: 18
d_gene: TRBD2
v_gene: TRBV6-1
j_gene: TRBJ2-5
CDR3nt: TGTGCCAGCAGTGAAATCTGGACTAGCGGGGGGGCCGGGGAGACCCAGTACTTC
CDR3aa: CASSEIWTSGGAGETQYF

abundance: NA
len: 16
d_gene: NA
v_gene: TRBV6-6
j_gene: TRBJ2-1
CDR3nt: TGTGCCAGCAGCACAGGAACTAGCATAATGGAGAATGAGCAGTTCTTC
CDR3aa: CASSTGTSIMENEQFF

abundance: NA
len: 17
d_gene: TRBD1
v_gene: TRBV7-9
j_gene: TRBJ1-4
CDR3nt: TGTGCCAGCAGCTTAGGTACAGGGGGAGCAAGAGATGAAAAACTGTTTTTT
CDR3aa: CASSLGTGGARDEKLFF

abundance: once
len: 16
d_gene: TRBD1
v_gene: TRBV5-1
j_gene: TRBJ1-1
CDR3nt: TGCGCCAGCAGCCGCCCCGGACAGGGGTTCACCACTGAAGCTTTCTTT
CDR3aa: CASSRPGQGFTTEAFF

abundance: NA
len: 15
d_gene: TRBD1
v_gene: TRBV18
j_gene: TRBJ2-2
CDR3nt: TGTGCCAGCTCACCGAACACAGGGGACACCGGGGAGCTGTTTTTT
CDR3aa: CASSPNTGDTGELFF

abundance: NA
len: 13
d_gene: NA
v_gene: TRBV5-1
j_gene: TRBJ1-3
CDR3nt: TGCGCCAGGGGCCGAGGGCCTGGAAACACCATATATTTT
CDR3aa: CARGRGPGNTIYF

abundance: NA
len: 12
d_gene: NA
v_gene: TRBV6-5
j_gene: TRBJ1-6
CDR3nt: TGTGCCAGCAGCCGCTTCGGTTCACCCCTCCACTTT
CDR3aa: CASSRFGSPLHF

abundance: NA
len: 14
d_gene: NA
v_gene: TRBV10-2
j_gene: TRBJ2-3
CDR3nt: TGCGCCAGCAGAGGTTGGGGAGGGGGGGATACGCAGTATTTT
CDR3aa: CASRGWGGGDTQYF

abundance: NA
len: 11
d_gene: NA
v_gene: TRBV29-1
j_gene: TRBJ2-3
CDR3nt: TGCAGCGTTGAAACTAGCAATACGCAGTATTTT
CDR3aa: CSVETSNTQYF

abundance: NA
len: 15
d_gene: TRBD2
v_gene: TRBV5-4
j_gene: TRBJ2-4
CDR3nt: TGTGCCAGCAGCCGACCGGGACTAGCGGGAGACATTCAGTACTTC
CDR3aa: CASSRPGLAGDIQYF

abundance: NA
len: 15
d_gene: TRBD2
v_gene: TRBV7-3
j_gene: TRBJ2-3
CDR3nt: TGTGCCAGCAGCCTAACTAGCGGCTCTTCAGATACGCAGTATTTT
CDR3aa: CASSLTSGSSDTQYF

abundance: NA
len: 15
d_gene: NA
v_gene: TRBV30
j_gene: TRBJ1-2
CDR3nt: TGTGCCTGGAGTGCGCGCAGGGAAGTAGTAGAGGGCTACACCTTC
CDR3aa: CAWSARREVVEGYTF

abundance: once
len: 14
d_gene: TRBD1
v_gene: TRBV7-2
j_gene: TRBJ1-1
CDR3nt: TGTGCCAGCACCTCAGACAGGGAAGGACCTGAAGCTTTCTTT
CDR3aa: CASTSDREGPEAFF

abundance: NA
len: 14
d_gene: NA
v_gene: TRBV6-4
j_gene: TRBJ2-2
CDR3nt: TGTGCCAGCAGCCTAGGGGGGGACACCGGGGAGCTGTTTTTT
CDR3aa: CASSLGGDTGELFF

abundance: NA
len: 14
d_gene: TRBD1
v_gene: TRBV7-8
j_gene: TRBJ1-5
CDR3nt: TGTGCCAGCAGCTTCGACAGGGGTGGTCAGCCCCAGCATTTT
CDR3aa: CASSFDRGGQPQHF

abundance: NA
len: 17
d_gene: TRBD1
v_gene: TRBV4-1
j_gene: TRBJ2-2
CDR3nt: TGCGCCAGCAGCCGCCTGTCGGCCGGGACAGGGTCCGGGGAGCTGTTTTTT
CDR3aa: CASSRLSAGTGSGELFF

abundance: few
len: 12
d_gene: TRBD1
v_gene: TRBV29-1
j_gene: TRBJ2-7
CDR3nt: TGCAGCGTGCCGGGACAGTCCTACGAGCAGTACTTC
CDR3aa: CSVPGQSYEQYF

abundance: NA
len: 16
d_gene: TRBD2
v_gene: TRBV13
j_gene: TRBJ2-7
CDR3nt: TGTGCCAGCAGCTTAGAACTAGCGGGAGGGTTCGACGAGCAGTACTTC
CDR3aa: CASSLELAGGFDEQYF

abundance: NA
len: 18
d_gene: NA
v_gene: TRBV28
j_gene: TRBJ2-1
CDR3nt: TGTGCCAGCAGTTTTGGTGGTGAGCGTACGAGCTCCTACAATGAGCAGTTCTTC
CDR3aa: CASSFGGERTSSYNEQFF

abundance: NA
len: 17
d_gene: NA
v_gene: TRBV5-1
j_gene: TRBJ2-6
CDR3nt: TGCGCCAGCAGCTTGGGGTTGGGGAGCTCTGGGGCCAACGTCCTGACTTTC
CDR3aa: CASSLGLGSSGANVLTF

abundance: NA
len: 14
d_gene: TRBD1
v_gene: TRBV29-1
j_gene: TRBJ1-2
CDR3nt: TGCAGCGCCAACCCGGACAGGGGGAACTATGGCTACACCTTC
CDR3aa: CSANPDRGNYGYTF

abundance: once
len: 16
d_gene: TRBD1
v_gene: TRBV12-5
j_gene: TRBJ1-5
CDR3nt: TGTGCTAGTGGTTTGCCCCGGACAGGGGGCGATCAGCCCCAGCATTTT
CDR3aa: CASGLPRTGGDQPQHF

abundance: NA
len: 16
d_gene: NA
v_gene: TRBV19
j_gene: TRBJ1-1
CDR3nt: TGTGCCAGTAGTCAGATACGGGGGGTTATGAACACTGAAGCTTTCTTT
CDR3aa: CASSQIRGVMNTEAFF

abundance: NA
len: 16
d_gene: NA
v_gene: TRBV5-1
j_gene: TRBJ2-5
CDR3nt: TGCGCCAGCAGCCCGGAAGTCCGGGTCCCTCAAGAGACCCAGTACTTC
CDR3aa: CASSPEVRVPQETQYF

abundance: NA
len: 16
d_gene: TRBD1
v_gene: TRBV7-9
j_gene: TRBJ2-3
CDR3nt: TGTGCCAGCAGCCCGGGACAGGGTATAGGGTTGGATACGCAGTATTTT
CDR3aa: CASSPGQGIGLDTQYF

abundance: NA
len: 16
d_gene: NA
v_gene: TRBV28
j_gene: TRBJ1-2
CDR3nt: TGTGCCAGCAGGGGGGCGACCAGGTCGTCTAACTATGGCTACACCTTC
CDR3aa: CASRGATRSSNYGYTF

abundance: NA
len: 14
d_gene: NA
v_gene: TRBV5-1
j_gene: TRBJ2-7
CDR3nt: TGCGCCAGCAGCCCGGGCGGGTGGGATAACGAGCAGTACTTC
CDR3aa: CASSPGGWDNEQYF

abundance: NA
len: 15
d_gene: NA
v_gene: TRBV7-9
j_gene: TRBJ2-7
CDR3nt: TGTGCCAGCAGTCGCCTTGAAGGGGGTTTTTACCAGCAGTACTTC
CDR3aa: CASSRLEGGFYQQYF

abundance: NA
len: 15
d_gene: TRBD2
v_gene: TRBV7-7
j_gene: TRBJ2-5
CDR3nt: TGTGCTAGCAGCTCCCATGCGGGAGGGAAGGAGACCCAGTACTTC
CDR3aa: CASSSHAGGKETQYF

abundance: NA
len: 14
d_gene: NA
v_gene: TRBV7-9
j_gene: TRBJ2-7
CDR3nt: TGTGCCAGCAGCTCCAGGACAGGAGGGCCGGAGCAGTACTTC
CDR3aa: CASSSRTGGPEQYF

abundance: NA
len: 14
d_gene: NA
v_gene: TRBV5-1
j_gene: TRBJ2-2
CDR3nt: TGCGCCAGCTGCACGGGGGGCGGCACCGGGGAGCTGTTTTTT
CDR3aa: CASCTGGGTGELFF

abundance: NA
len: 15
d_gene: NA
v_gene: TRBV5-1
j_gene: TRBJ2-5
CDR3nt: TGCGCCAGCAGCTCCAATTCAGGGAACGAAGAGACCCAGTACTTC
CDR3aa: CASSSNSGNEETQYF

abundance: NA
len: 19
d_gene: TRBD2
v_gene: TRBV19
j_gene: TRBJ2-2
CDR3nt: TGTGCCAGTATCCCCTCCGGGACTAGCGGACCCACGGACACCGGGGAGCTGTTTTTT
CDR3aa: CASIPSGTSGPTDTGELFF

abundance: few
len: 17
d_gene: NA
v_gene: TRBV25-1
j_gene: TRBJ2-2
CDR3nt: TGTGCCAGCAGCACTTTATCCGGGAAACCGAACACCGGGGAGCTGTTTTTT
CDR3aa: CASSTLSGKPNTGELFF

abundance: NA
len: 14
d_gene: TRBD2
v_gene: TRBV5-1
j_gene: TRBJ2-5
CDR3nt: TGCGCCAGCAGCCCGCGGGAGTGGTCGGAGACCCAGTACTTC
CDR3aa: CASSPREWSETQYF

abundance: NA
len: 16
d_gene: NA
v_gene: TRBV19
j_gene: TRBJ1-6
CDR3nt: TGTGCCAGTAGTATAGTTGGGACGGGAGGGGATTCACCCCTCCACTTT
CDR3aa: CASSIVGTGGDSPLHF

abundance: NA
len: 15
d_gene: NA
v_gene: TRBV2
j_gene: TRBJ2-5
CDR3nt: TGTGCCAGCAGTGAAGCTGGACAGCTTCAAGAGACCCAGTACTTC
CDR3aa: CASSEAGQLQETQYF

abundance: NA
len: 13
d_gene: NA
v_gene: TRBV6-5
j_gene: TRBJ1-2
CDR3nt: TGTGCCAGCAGTGAACGGACAGACGTTGGCTACACCTTC
CDR3aa: CASSERTDVGYTF

abundance: NA
len: 15
d_gene: TRBD1
v_gene: TRBV7-2
j_gene: TRBJ2-1
CDR3nt: TGTGCCAGCAGCCTGACAGGGGACTCCTACAATGAGCAGTTCTTC
CDR3aa: CASSLTGDSYNEQFF

abundance: NA
len: 15
d_gene: NA
v_gene: TRBV6-1
j_gene: TRBJ1-2
CDR3nt: TGTGCCAGCAGTGAAGGGTCCTACCGAAACTATGGCTACACCTTC
CDR3aa: CASSEGSYRNYGYTF

abundance: NA
len: 16
d_gene: NA
v_gene: TRBV19
j_gene: TRBJ1-5
CDR3nt: TGTGCCAGTATGTCGGACCGTTGGGGGGAAAATCAGCCCCAGCATTTT
CDR3aa: CASMSDRWGENQPQHF

abundance: NA
len: 16
d_gene: TRBD2
v_gene: TRBV19
j_gene: TRBJ2-5
CDR3nt: TGTGCCAGTGCAGGGGGGGCTGGACTAGCGGAAGAGACCCAGTACTTC
CDR3aa: CASAGGAGLAEETQYF

abundance: NA
len: 16
d_gene: TRBD1
v_gene: TRBV4-1
j_gene: TRBJ1-4
CDR3nt: TGCGCCAGCAGCCAACTAGGGGCAGGGGGTATCGAAAAACTGTTTTTT
CDR3aa: CASSQLGAGGIEKLFF

abundance: NA
len: 14
d_gene: NA
v_gene: TRBV5-1
j_gene: TRBJ2-5
CDR3nt: TGCGCCAGCAGTTATCCCACGACGGAGGAGACCCAGTACTTC
CDR3aa: CASSYPTTEETQYF

abundance: NA
len: 13
d_gene: TRBD1
v_gene: TRBV14
j_gene: TRBJ2-7
CDR3nt: TGTGCCAGCAGCTTGAAGACAGGGAACATACAGTACTTC
CDR3aa: CASSLKTGNIQYF

abundance: few
len: 14
d_gene: TRBD1
v_gene: TRBV7-9
j_gene: TRBJ1-2
CDR3nt: TGTGCCAGCAGCGAGGGACAGGGGTTCTATGGCTACACCTTC
CDR3aa: CASSEGQGFYGYTF